This TCR beta chain was observed in a study of blood T cell repertoires in COVID-19. Study overall: Spain, Italy and the United States supplied samples that represented acute and convalescent COVID-19. Sources were T cells, B-cell-depleted T cells, or PBMCs; the material itself was cDNA or gDNA.

Per the original methods: For nucleated cells, counts were estimated from reference gene primer amplification. TCRdb's table, derived via immunoSEQ multiplex PCR, lists solely in-frame clones and lacks some. From that table come the V and J calls and clone size; the DNA was used to work out D and trimming. The sample records tens of thousands of clones, 84% being singletons. This CDR3 contains 15 residues. V was trimmed by 4 bases and J by 7 bases, leaving 15 bases between them. The germline V gene encodes CDR1 SGHDT and CDR2 YYEEEE. This clonotype was obtained from a woman aged 55-70 years with acute or convalescent COVID-19. The chain joins TRBV5-6 to TRBJ1-6; D is perhaps TRBD1 (5 bases). What was sequenced was peripheral blood. The CDR3 is CASSRDGGGNSPLHF. The CDR3 DNA sequence: TGTGCCAGCAGCCGGGACGGCGGGGGAAATTCACCCCTCCACTTT.